One sample yielded the 15 T cell receptor beta chains listed below, sequenced in a study of T cells in localized non-small cell lung cancer. This table comes from immunoSEQ multiplex PCR, and its TCRdb copy is limited to in-frame clones, with some not included. This sample yields roughly 90,000 clones, of which roughly 88% are seen a single time; approximately 4% belongs to the top ten. Here the sequenced sample was PBMCs, taken before any cancer treatment. Every receptor here comes from a woman aged 35 to 70 with stage II squamous cell lung carcinoma.

The chain carries TRBV19 and TRBJ1-1; D uncertain. This CDR3 comprises 17 residues. The germline V and J ends were trimmed by 2 bases and 0 bases, with 16 bases remaining between them. CDR1 LNHDA and CDR2 SQIVND come from the germline V gene (reference sequence). The CDR3 nucleotides read TGTGCCAGTAGTATATTGACGGGAGGGCCTGTGAACACTGAAGCTTTCTTT. Translated, it gives CASSILTGGPVNTEAFF.

CDR3 sequence reads: CASSPNLLQGTGSEKLFF. The CDR3 nucleotides read TGTGCCAGCTCACCTAACCTCCTTCAAGGGACAGGGTCTGAAAAACTGTTTTTT. The chain links TRBV18 to TRBJ1-4; 9 positions match TRBD1. The germline CDR1 and CDR2 sequences are KGHSH and LQKENI. The CDR3 contains 18 residues. V dropped 3 bases and J dropped 7; count of bases not matched to a gene: 15.

The genes are TRBV5-1 and TRBJ1-4; D ambiguous. This CDR3 is 16 amino acids long. Germline V gene sequence: CDR1 SGHRS, CDR2 YFSETQ. The germline V and J ends were trimmed by 4 bases and 6 bases, with 19 bases remaining between them. The CDR3 region has the DNA TGCGCCAGCAGCCCCTTAGGTGGCGTGAGGGATGAAAAACTGTTTTTT. As protein: CASSPLGGVRDEKLFF.

The chain combines TRBV6-6 with TRBJ2-5; TRBD1 might be the D (6 bases). Near its end, the DNA agrees better with TRBJ2-7, so the J call may be wrong. The CDR3 sequence is 14 residues long. In germline, CDR1 is MNHNY, CDR2 SVGAGI (reference sequence). The CDR3 DNA reads as TGTGCCAGCAGACTGCCTGGGGGCAGGTACGAGCAGTACTTC. Amino acid sequence: CASRLPGGRYEQYF.

The V and J genes are TRBV28 and TRBJ2-6, with D possibly matching TRBD1 (6 bases). CDR1 is MDHEN and CDR2 is SYDVKM in the germline V gene. V lost 6 bases and J lost 2, with 11 bases in between. The CDR3 covers 15 residues. For the CDR3, the DNA is TGTGCCAGCAGACAAGGGGGAACTGGGGCCAACGTCCTGACTTTC. Amino acids: CASRQGGTGANVLTF. Filled out from reference TRBV28 and TRBJ2-6, the complete variable domain reads DVKVTQSSRYLVKRTGEKVFLECVQDMDHENMFWYRQDPGLGLRLIYFSYDVKMKEKGDIPEGYSVSREKKERFSLILESASTNQTSMYLCASRQGGTGANVLTFGAGSRLTVL.

V gene TRBV28 combines with J gene TRBJ2-7; 11 bases are a match to TRBD1. CDR3 length equals 13 residues. V dropped 6 bases and J dropped 7; count of bases not matched to a gene: 5. Germline CDR1 is MDHEN and CDR2 is SYDVKM. CDR3 in amino acids: CASRGQGASEQYF. The CDR3 DNA follows: TGTGCCAGCAGAGGACAGGGGGCAAGTGAGCAGTACTTC.

The chain links TRBV30 to TRBJ2-1, with no clear D. Germline lookup yields CDR1 GTSNPN and CDR2 SVGIG (reference sequence). The CDR3 contains 13 residues. The ends were cut back, 0 bases at V and 10 bases at J, with 13 bases in the middle. CDR3 nucleotide sequence: TGTGCCTGGAGTGTATCGGGTGTCTACGAGCAGTTCTTC. This translates into CAWSVSGVYEQFF.

The V gene is TRBV10-2, the J gene TRBJ2-7; possible D gene TRBD2, 5 bases. Germline CDR1 and CDR2: WSHSY and SAAADI. The CDR3 contains 14 residues. The ends were cut back, 6 bases at V and 2 bases at J, with 14 bases in the middle. CDR3: CASRTIDGAYEQYF. The CDR3 region has the DNA TGCGCCAGCAGGACTATCGACGGTGCCTACGAGCAGTACTTC.

This clone was counted once. The CDR3 is CASSFGDTQYF. CDR3 sequence (DNA): TGTGCCAGCAGCTTTGGAGATACGCAGTATTTT. V usage is TRBV7-6 and J usage is TRBJ2-3; no clear D gene. The CDR3 has 11 amino acids. CDR1 is SGHVS, CDR2 FNYEAQ, per germline. The germline V and J ends were trimmed by 3 bases and 5 bases, with 3 bases remaining between them. The complete variable domain, with remaining parts taken from reference TRBV7-6 and TRBJ2-3, reads GAGVSQSPRYKVTKRGQDVALRCDPISGHVSLYWYRQALGQGPEFLTYFNYEAQQDKSGLPNDRFSAERPEGSISTLTIQRTEQRDSAMYRCASSFGDTQYFGPGTRLTVL.

This clone was seen a handful of times. The genes are TRBV6-5 and TRBJ2-6; possible D gene TRBD1, 5 bases. V was clipped by 7 bases and J by 0 bases, with 10 bases between them. The CDR3 has 15 residues. In germline, CDR1 is MNHEY, CDR2 SVGAGI. The CDR3 loop is CASTPDSSGANVLTF. CDR3 DNA sequence: TGTGCCAGCACCCCCGACAGCTCTGGGGCCAACGTCCTGACTTTC.

V gene TRBV5-6 combines with J gene TRBJ1-1; TRBD1 matches at 7 bases. Germline V gene data show CDR1 as SGHDT and CDR2 as YYEEEE. V dropped 0 bases and J dropped 5; count of bases not matched to a gene: 4. The CDR3 covers 14 residues. CDR3 sequence (DNA): TGTGCCAGCAGCTTGGGTAGGGGGCGGACTGAAGCTTTCTTT. Translation: CASSLGRGRTEAFF. The full variable domain, in which reference TRBV5-6 and TRBJ1-1 provide the parts outside the CDR3, is DAGVTQSPTHLIKTRGQQVTLRCSPKSGHDTVSWYQQALGQGPQFIFQYYEEEERQRGNFPDRFSGHQFPNYSSELNVNALLLGDSALYLCASSLGRGRTEAFFGQGTRLTVV.

V gene TRBV2 combines with J gene TRBJ2-3; either TRBD1 or TRBD2 may supply D (6 bases each). The length of the CDR3 is 16 residues. Germline V gene lookup returns CDR1 SNHLY and CDR2 FYNNEI. Trimming took off 4 bases at V and 0 bases at J, with 14 bases between the two ends. The CDR3 sequence: CASSGGGTFSTDTQYF. As DNA, the CDR3 is TGTGCCAGCAGTGGTGGGGGGACATTCAGCACAGATACGCAGTATTTT.

The chain carries TRBV5-1 and TRBJ2-1; no firm D call. The ends were cut back, 0 bases at V and 8 bases at J, with 12 bases in the middle. CDR1 and CDR2 (germline): SGHRS, YFSETQ. The CDR3 spans 14 residues. The DNA of the CDR3 is TGCGCCAGCAGCTTGGGGTCCCCAAGTGATGAGCAGTTCTTC. This encodes CASSLGSPSDEQFF.

This clone occurred a few times. The V call is TRBV11-2, the J call TRBJ1-6; D is unresolved. Germline V lookup: CDR1 SGHAT, CDR2 FQNNGV. Deletions cut 1 base from V and 10 bases from J, with 11 bases between. The CDR3 extends over 14 amino acids. The CDR3 protein is CASSLGVGKSPLHF. DNA for the CDR3: TGTGCCAGCAGCTTAGGGGTAGGGAAATCACCCCTCCACTTT.

The rearrangement links TRBV6-5 to TRBJ1-2; unclear D gene. Germline values: CDR1 MNHEY, CDR2 SVGAGI. Trimming removed 6 bases at V and 8 bases at J, with 19 bases between. The CDR3 has 14 amino acids. DNA of the CDR3: TGTGCCAGCAGATGGACCCCGGGAGCGGAGGGCTACACCTTC. Its protein product is CASRWTPGAEGYTF.